The text below deals with one TCR beta chain. TCRdb itself ran the 5' RACE reads through MiXCR, one entry per CDR3 protein. The sample yields about 64,000 distinct CDR3 sequences, less than 20% seen once. V was trimmed by 6 bases and J by 4 bases, leaving 15 bases between them. This CDR3 has 14 amino acids. The data originate from a study of early T cells in non-severe SARS-CoV-2 infection. Study at large: Investigators sequenced bulk RNA drawn from unsorted whole blood, and chains remained unpaired.

This chain connects TRBV12-3 or TRBV12-4 to TRBJ2-5; D possibly matches TRBD1 or TRBD2 (6 bases each). The receptor's source is an adult who was a healthcare worker with PCR-confirmed SARS-CoV-2 infection or an uninfected control (not recorded which). The source material was whole blood, sampled at baseline. The CDR3 DNA is TGTGCCAGCAGGCACACAGGGAGGAGAGAGACCCAGTACTTC. It encodes CASRHTGRRETQYF.